What follows are 31 T cell receptor beta chains derived from one specimen sequenced in a study of Ad26.COV2.S vaccination and SARS-CoV-2 variants. Some clones are missing from TCRdb's copy, which holds only in-frame ones; the method was immunoSEQ multiplex PCR. Of more than 300,000 clones listed, just over 85% are singletons. Described treatment: about 20 received Ad26.COV2.S at low or high dose, single or two shots; about five received placebo; per-sample allocation not given. Sampling was done on day 63 after the first vaccine or placebo injection. This specimen was peripheral blood, taken in a trial of Ad26.COV2.S vaccine versus placebo. The receptors shown here come from a person between 18 and 65 years old who received the Ad26.COV2.S COVID-19 vaccine or a placebo.

The chain combines TRBV6-2 or TRBV6-3 with TRBJ1-1, with no clear D. Germline loops: CDR1 MNHEY, CDR2 SVGEGT. This CDR3 is built from 15 residues. Between the trimmed V and J ends, which lost 2 bases and 0 bases, there was a span of 10 bases. The CDR3 spells CASSYGPALNTEAFF. CDR3 in DNA: TGTGCCAGCAGTTACGGGCCTGCTTTGAACACTGAAGCTTTCTTT.

The chain carries TRBV9 and TRBJ2-2, with 12 bases lining up with TRBD2. Germline V gene lookup returns CDR1 SGDLS and CDR2 YYNGEE. Losses at the gene ends were 4 bases for V and 6 bases for J; bases not matched to a gene: 4. CDR3 length: 15 residues. The CDR3 nucleotides are TGTGCCAGCAGCCAACTAGCGGGGGGTTCCGGGGAGCTGTTTTTT. Encoded protein: CASSQLAGGSGELFF.

The CDR3 sequence: CASSPPRAAGINSPLHF. As DNA, the CDR3 is TGTGCCAGCAGCCCGCCCCGTGCGGCAGGGATCAATTCACCCCTCCACTTT. The chain joins TRBV6-2 or TRBV6-3 to TRBJ1-6; TRBD1 might be the D (5 bases). CDR1 is MNHEY and CDR2 is SVGEGT in the germline V gene. The CDR3 length is 17 residues. The V end was cut by 6 bases, the J end by 7 bases, with 22 bases between.

V usage is TRBV2 and J usage is TRBJ1-5; D possibly corresponds to TRBD1 (6 bases). The CDR3 is made up of 15 amino acids. CDR1 and CDR2 from the germline V gene are SNHLY and FYNNEI. V lost 4 bases, J lost 1 base, and 11 bases lay in between. The CDR3 nucleotides are TGTGCCAGCAGTGGAGGGGGGAGAAGCAATCAGCCCCAGCATTTT. Amino acid sequence: CASSGGGRSNQPQHF.

The chain uses TRBV5-6 and TRBJ1-1, with D possibly TRBD1 on 6 matching bases. Germline CDR1 SGHDT, CDR2 YYEEEE. Trimming stripped 0 bases from V and 4 bases from J, with 10 bases between. CDR3 length equals 14 residues. The CDR3 DNA sequence: TGTGCCAGCAGCTTGGGGGGGGCGGTCACTGAAGCTTTCTTT. Translation: CASSLGGAVTEAFF.

The rearrangement joins TRBV5-1 to TRBJ2-4; 8 nucleotides match TRBD1. Germline V gene data show CDR1 as SGHRS and CDR2 as YFSETQ. After removal of 4 bases from V and 6 bases from J, the junction contained 9 bases not matched to a gene. This CDR3 region has 15 residues. The CDR3: CASSAQGQAVNIQYF. The CDR3 coding sequence is TGCGCCAGCAGCGCCCAGGGACAGGCAGTAAACATTCAGTACTTC. The full variable domain, its missing parts supplied by reference TRBV5-1 and TRBJ2-4, is KAGVTQTPRYLIKTRGQQVTLSCSPISGHRSVSWYQQTPGQGLQFLFEYFSETQRNKGNFPGRFSGRQFSNSRSEMNVSTLELGDSALYLCASSAQGQAVNIQYFGAGTRLSVL.

Regarding this clone: Other nucleotide sequences from this sample produce the same CDR3. The rearrangement links TRBV20-1 to TRBJ2-7; TRBD1 matches 7 bases. The CDR3 is 11 amino acids. V gave up 6 bases and J gave up 3 bases; unmatched junction bases: 2. The germline gives CDR1 DFQATT, CDR2 SNEGSKA (reference sequence). The CDR3 sequence: CSARQGYEQYF. DNA of the CDR3: TGCAGTGCCCGACAGGGCTACGAGCAGTACTTC.

The rearrangement links TRBV6-5 to TRBJ1-2; maybe TRBD1 (6 bases). Germline values: CDR1 MNHEY, CDR2 SVGAGI. This CDR3 is 14 amino acids long. V lost 6 bases and J lost 14, with 25 bases in between. The CDR3 region is CASRGGALFGSVTF. Written as DNA, the CDR3 is TGTGCCAGCAGGGGGGGGGCATTGTTCGGTAGCGTTACCTTC.

The rearrangement uses TRBV9 and TRBJ2-6; D remains ambiguous. CDR1 is SGDLS and CDR2 is YYNGEE in the germline V gene. CDR3 length equals 15 residues. V lost 1 base and J 0 bases, leaving 5 bases between the germline ends. The CDR3 DNA follows: TGTGCCAGCAGCGTAAGGAGCTCTGGGGCCAACGTCCTGACTTTC. This sequence encodes CASSVRSSGANVLTF.

The chain is built from TRBV15 and TRBJ2-5; possibly TRBD1 for D (5 bases). Per germline, CDR1 LNHNV and CDR2 YYDKDF (reference sequence). V was cut by 0 bases and J by 13 bases, with 12 bases left in between. The CDR3 consists of 12 residues. The CDR3 coding sequence is TGTGCCACCAGCAGAGAAGGGGTCTATATGTACTTC. This encodes CATSREGVYMYF.

V and J are TRBV7-2 and TRBJ2-1, with D maybe TRBD2 (5 bases). Trimming cost V 6 bases and J 9 bases, with 24 bases left between them. Per the germline V gene, CDR1 is SGHTA and CDR2 is FQGNSA. There are 16 residues in the CDR3. The CDR3 sequence: CASRSPGILLSSEQFF. In nucleotides, the CDR3 is TGTGCCAGCAGATCACCCGGGATTTTGCTTTCCAGTGAGCAGTTCTTC.

The V call is TRBV6-2 or TRBV6-3, the J call TRBJ1-1; D is unclear. V was pared by 0 bases and J by 5 bases, with 16 bases between. Germline CDR1 and CDR2: MNHEY and SVGEGT. The CDR3 totals 16 residues. This CDR3 reads CASSYSKPGSFTEAFF. The CDR3 DNA is TGTGCCAGCAGTTACTCGAAGCCGGGATCGTTTACTGAAGCTTTCTTT.

The chain combines TRBV7-8 with TRBJ1-2, with 10 bases lining up with TRBD1. Germline CDR1 reads SGHVS; CDR2 reads FQNEAQ. There are 14 residues in the CDR3. The V segment lost 5 bases and the J segment 3 bases; nucleotides outside the gene matches: 3. The CDR3 sequence: CASSPGTGDYGYTF. The DNA for the CDR3 is TGTGCCAGCAGCCCGGGGACAGGGGACTATGGCTACACCTTC.

Only a few counts were recorded for this clone. Other DNA sequences within the sample encode an identical CDR3. This chain links TRBV20-1 with TRBJ2-5, with D unresolved. The V gene lost 4 bases and the J gene lost 2 bases, with 2 bases spanning the gap. The germline V gene encodes CDR1 DFQATT and CDR2 SNEGSKA (reference sequence). The CDR3 extends over 10 amino acids. The CDR3 region is CSATQETQYF. The CDR3 DNA reads TGCAGTGCTACACAAGAGACCCAGTACTTC.

The chain has TRBV28 and TRBJ1-1; no clear D gene. V was pared by 7 bases and J by 2 bases, with 11 bases between. This CDR3 contains 13 residues. CDR1 and CDR2 (germline): MDHEN, SYDVKM. The CDR3 spells CASISDHNTEAFF. Here the CDR3 DNA reads TGTGCCAGCATCTCAGATCATAACACTGAAGCTTTCTTT.

The V call is TRBV5-1, the J call TRBJ2-7; 10 nucleotides align to TRBD1. With V trimmed by 4 bases and J by 2 bases, 3 bases remained unmatched. The CDR3 totals 14 residues. Germline V gene sequence: CDR1 SGHRS, CDR2 YFSETQ. CDR3 loop: CASSIDRGPYEQYF. The DNA of the CDR3 is TGCGCCAGCAGCATAGACAGGGGGCCCTACGAGCAGTACTTC.

The chain carries TRBV3-1 (or the pseudogene TRBV3-2) and TRBJ2-7; D is uncertain. The CDR3 totals 11 residues. Per the germline V gene, CDR1 is LGHDT and CDR2 is YNNKEL (reference sequence). The V end was cut by 2 bases, the J end by 10 bases, with 9 bases between. As DNA, the CDR3 is TGTGCCAGCAGCCAAATGAGGATTCAGTACTTC. Its protein is CASSQMRIQYF.

This chain joins TRBV5-1 and TRBJ2-4, with 10 bases fitting TRBD1. The CDR3 is made up of 17 amino acids. CDR1 is SGHRS, CDR2 YFSETQ, per germline. V dropped 4 bases and J dropped 9; count of bases not matched to a gene: 16. The CDR3 sequence is CASSAGPGQGPKGIQYF. CDR3 bases: TGCGCCAGCAGCGCAGGACCGGGACAGGGGCCCAAGGGCATTCAGTACTTC.

The rearrangement links TRBV5-1 to TRBJ2-5; 8 nucleotides align to TRBD1. The trim removed 4 bases at V and 3 bases at J, leaving 2 bases unmatched. This CDR3 region has 13 residues. From germline, CDR1 is SGHRS and CDR2 YFSETQ. The DNA of the CDR3 is TGCGCCAGCAGCGAGACAGGGGAAGAGACCCAGTACTTC. Amino acids: CASSETGEETQYF.

As for this clone: Germline and junction disagree at one end, which may indicate a read error. The rearrangement links TRBV6-1 to TRBJ1-1, with D uncertain. Germline CDR1 MNHNS, CDR2 SASEGT. The CDR3 sequence is 14 residues long. CDR3 in DNA: TGTGCCAGCAGTGAAGGGCCCAAACGGACTGAAGCTTTTTTT. Translating gives CASSEGPKRTEAFF.

The CDR3 DNA follows: TGCGCCAGCAGCTTGGAAGGGGACAGGGGAAACACTGAAGCTTTCTTT. This encodes CASSLEGDRGNTEAFF. This rearrangement joins TRBV5-1 to TRBJ1-1, with 10 bases fitting TRBD1. The trim removed 0 bases at V and 2 bases at J, leaving 4 bases unmatched. Per germline, CDR1 SGHRS and CDR2 YFSETQ. The CDR3 runs to 16 residues.

The chain is built from TRBV7-2 and TRBJ2-5; weak D call: TRBD2 (6 bases). Germline V gene sequence: CDR1 SGHTA, CDR2 FQGNSA. CDR3 length equals 14 residues. Trimming removed 3 bases from V and 5 bases from J, with 13 bases in between. The DNA for the CDR3 is TGTGCCAGCAGCTTTTACGGGGGTCAGGAGACCCAGTACTTC. Translating gives CASSFYGGQETQYF.

V usage is TRBV6-5 and J usage is TRBJ1-2; 7 bases match TRBD1. Germline CDR1 reads MNHEY; CDR2 reads SVGAGI. This CDR3 is built from 15 residues. Trimming cost V 5 bases and J 2 bases; bases outside gene matches: 8. CDR3 DNA sequence: TGTGCCAGCAGTCCGAACAGGGGCCCCAACTATGGCTACACCTTC. This gives the protein CASSPNRGPNYGYTF.

This clone was detected only a few times. This sequence joins TRBV7-2 and TRBJ1-5; D possibly corresponds to TRBD1 (6 bases). CDR1 and CDR2 from the germline V gene are SGHTA and FQGNSA. This CDR3 contains 15 residues. Trimming stripped 5 bases from V and 3 bases from J, with 14 bases between. The CDR3, as DNA: TGTGCCAGCAGCCGGTACAGGGATGCCAATCAGCCCCAGCATTTT. Protein: CASSRYRDANQPQHF.

Written as DNA, the CDR3 is TGTGCCAGCAGGATCGGGGTTTCCTACGAGCAGTACTTC. Amino acid sequence: CASRIGVSYEQYF. The chain employs TRBV7-2 and TRBJ2-7, with D possibly matching TRBD2 (5 bases). CDR1 and CDR2 from the germline V gene are SGHTA and FQGNSA. The CDR3 contains 13 residues. Trimming took off 6 bases at V and 1 base at J, with 10 bases between the two ends. Together with reference TRBV7-2 and TRBJ2-7, the CDR3 gives the full variable domain: GAGVSQSPSNKVTEKGKDVELRCDPISGHTALYWYRQSLGQGLEFLIYFQGNSAPDKSGLPSDRFSAERTGGSVSTLTIQRTQQEDSAVYLCASRIGVSYEQYFGPGTRLTVT.

J is TRBJ2-5 and V is TRBV12-5, with no clear D. The CDR3 loop spans 13 amino acids. Germline V lookup: CDR1 LGHNT, CDR2 FRNRAP. Trimming cost V 3 bases and J 4 bases, with 9 bases left between them. The CDR3 nucleotides read TGTGCTAGTGGTTTAGCAGGCGGAGAGACCCAGTACTTC. As protein: CASGLAGGETQYF.

This rearrangement joins TRBV6-6 to TRBJ1-1; TRBD1 agrees at 8 bases. This CDR3 contains 15 residues. V lost 8 bases to trimming and J lost 3 bases; unmatched junction nucleotides: 11. Per the germline V gene, CDR1 is MNHNY and CDR2 is SVGAGI (reference sequence). Here the CDR3 reads CASCRSGQGDTEAFF. DNA for the CDR3: TGTGCCAGCTGTCGATCTGGACAGGGAGACACTGAAGCTTTCTTT.

The V call is TRBV5-6, the J call TRBJ2-7, with D perhaps TRBD1 (5 bases). The CDR3 is 16 residues long. Per the germline V gene, CDR1 is SGHDT and CDR2 is YYEEEE. The germline V and J ends were trimmed by 1 base and 2 bases, with 16 bases remaining between them. The chain's CDR3 is CASSLFHSVRAYEQYF. In DNA form, the CDR3 reads TGTGCCAGCAGCTTGTTCCACTCGGTCAGGGCCTACGAGCAGTACTTC.

The genes are TRBV7-2 and TRBJ1-6, with 7 bases fitting TRBD1. V trimming: 1 base; J trimming: 9 bases; junction bases outside the gene matches: 9. Germline CDR1 is SGHTA and CDR2 is FQGNSA. The length of the CDR3 is 16 residues. CDR3 nucleotide sequence: TGTGCCAGCAGCTTAGTCGGTCGGGACAGCAGTTCACCCCTCCACTTT. This gives the protein CASSLVGRDSSSPLHF.

CDR3 nucleotides: TGTGCCAGCCGAAGGGACAGGGACACTGAAGCTTTCTTT. Residues: CASRRDRDTEAFF. This rearrangement joins TRBV6-5 to TRBJ1-1; 9 bases are shared with TRBD1. Trimming took 8 bases from V and 3 from J; bases not matched to a gene: 4. CDR3 length: 13 residues. The germline V gene has CDR1 MNHEY and CDR2 SVGAGI.

The J gene is TRBJ1-5, the V gene TRBV6-5; D might be TRBD1 (6 bases). Trimming shortened V by 6 bases and J by 1 base, and 10 bases separated the two germline ends. Germline V gene lookup returns CDR1 MNHEY and CDR2 SVGAGI. This CDR3 is built from 14 residues. In nucleotides, the CDR3 is TGTGCCAGCAGGAATACAGGGAGCAATCAGCCCCAGCATTTT. Its protein is CASRNTGSNQPQHF.